What follows are 14 T cell receptor beta chains derived from one specimen sequenced in a study of shared clonotypes between healthy human individuals. It was CD45RO-negative cells, positively selected for CCR7, that made up naive CD8 cells, with terminally differentiated effector memory CD45RA+ cells excluded. Using immunoSEQ multiplex PCR, the repertoire was profiled, and TCRdb retains in-frame clones only, with some absent. This table holds 1.5 million to 2.5 million clones, about 95% found once. The sequenced sample consisted of naive CD8+ T cells sorted from blood. The receptors shown here come from a man in his late teens or twenties in good health.

With regard to this clone: Relative to the germline gene, one junction end is altered; a read error may explain this. The chain recombines TRBV11-3 with TRBJ2-5; 10 bases match TRBD2. The germline CDR1 and CDR2 sequences are SGHNT and YENEEA. CDR3 length: 10 residues. The CDR3, as DNA: TGTGCCAGCAGCCGTACTAGCGGGGACTTC. As protein: CASSRTSGDF.

The J gene is TRBJ1-2, the V gene TRBV28; 12 bases fit TRBD1. The CDR3 has 18 amino acids. The J segment lost 8 bases and the V segment lost 4 bases, leaving 17 bases of the junction unmatched. The germline gives CDR1 MDHEN, CDR2 SYDVKM. The CDR3 reads CASSSQIRDRGRESGYTF. Here the CDR3 DNA reads TGTGCCAGCAGTTCTCAAATCCGGGACAGGGGGCGCGAGTCGGGCTACACCTTC.

This chain uses TRBV19 with TRBJ2-1; 10 nucleotides match TRBD2. The trim removed 6 bases at V and 3 bases at J, leaving 5 bases unmatched. Germline CDR1 LNHDA, CDR2 SQIVND (reference sequence). The CDR3 is made up of 15 amino acids. In nucleotides, the CDR3 is TGTGCCAGTAGCCGACTAGCGGGCCTCTACAATGAGCAGTTCTTC. This gives the protein CASSRLAGLYNEQFF.

The rearrangement uses TRBV9 and TRBJ2-3; 10 positions match TRBD2. CDR1 is SGDLS, CDR2 YYNGEE, per germline. Unmatched junction bases numbered 5, after V lost 1 base and J lost 0 bases. The length of the CDR3 is 17 residues. Written as DNA, the CDR3 is TGTGCCAGCAGCGTAAACGGACTAGCGGACAGCACAGATACGCAGTATTTT. This sequence encodes CASSVNGLADSTDTQYF.

This rearrangement joins TRBV7-9 to TRBJ2-2; possibly TRBD2 for D (5 bases). CDR1 and CDR2 (germline): SEHNR, FQNEAQ (reference sequence). CDR3 length equals 11 residues. V was pared by 5 bases and J by 11 bases, with 9 bases between. The CDR3 reads CASSAGPELFF. The CDR3 coding sequence is TGTGCCAGCAGCGCGGGCCCCGAGCTGTTTTTT.

This chain links TRBV9 with TRBJ2-1; the match to TRBD2 covers 9 bases. The CDR3 totals 17 residues. Germline loops: CDR1 SGDLS, CDR2 YYNGEE. The J segment lost 8 bases and the V segment lost 3 bases, leaving 15 bases of the junction unmatched. CDR3 in amino acids: CASSGTLAGVFSDEQFF. The CDR3 coding sequence is TGTGCCAGCAGCGGTACCTTAGCGGGAGTCTTCAGTGATGAGCAGTTCTTC.

The count of this clone is one. The chain carries TRBV7-8 and TRBJ2-7; 10 nucleotides align to TRBD1. The V gene's germline CDR1 is SGHVS and CDR2 FQNEAQ. The CDR3 is made up of 14 amino acids. V dropped 5 bases and J dropped 7; count of bases not matched to a gene: 8. The CDR3, as DNA: TGTGCCAGCAGCCCCGGGACAGGGGATTTGGAGCAGTACTTC. Translated: CASSPGTGDLEQYF.

With regard to this clone: Other nucleotide sequences in the sample specify the same CDR3. This chain joins TRBV5-4 and TRBJ1-1, with D unclear. Germline CDR1 and CDR2: SGHNT and YYREEE (reference sequence). CDR3 length: 13 residues. Trimming shortened V by 4 bases and J by 0 bases, and 7 bases separated the two germline ends. Here the CDR3 DNA reads TGTGCCAGCAGCAGGACCATGAACACTGAAGCTTTCTTT. Protein: CASSRTMNTEAFF.

The chain combines TRBV4-1 with TRBJ2-2; D is perhaps TRBD1 (6 bases). Between the trimmed V and J ends, which lost 4 bases and 0 bases, there was a span of 12 bases. Germline lookup yields CDR1 MGHRA and CDR2 YSYEKL. CDR3 size: 16 residues. The CDR3 protein is CASSPRGSANTGELFF. The CDR3 coding sequence is TGCGCCAGCAGCCCCAGGGGATCCGCGAACACCGGGGAGCTGTTTTTT.

This chain uses TRBV11-2 with TRBJ2-7, with 7 bases fitting TRBD1. After removal of 4 bases from V and 3 bases from J, the junction contained 3 bases not matched to a gene. Germline assignment: CDR1 SGHAT and CDR2 FQNNGV. The CDR3 contains 13 residues. The CDR3 spells CASSYGTVYEQYF. As DNA, the CDR3 is TGTGCCAGCAGCTACGGGACAGTCTACGAGCAGTACTTC.

The gene calls are TRBV19 and TRBJ2-1, with TRBD2 as a possible D gene (5 bases). CDR3 size: 15 residues. Germline V gives CDR1 LNHDA, CDR2 SQIVND (reference sequence). The V gene lost 1 base and the J gene lost 5 bases, with 12 bases spanning the gap. The CDR3, as DNA: TGTGCCAGTAGTATAGTAAGCGGCTTAAACAATGAGCAGTTCTTC. Translating gives CASSIVSGLNNEQFF.

This clone was observed once. The chain recombines TRBV5-4 with TRBJ1-2, with TRBD1 as a possible D gene (5 bases). Per germline, CDR1 SGHNT and CDR2 YYREEE (reference sequence). Trimming removed 3 bases from V and 13 bases from J, with 16 bases in between. This CDR3 is 12 amino acids long. CDR3 nucleotide sequence: TGTGCCAGCAGCTCGTCCCCGGGGGGGGGCACCTTC. The encoded protein is CASSSSPGGGTF.

The chain joins TRBV30 to TRBJ2-7; D is possibly TRBD2 (6 bases). Germline V lookup: CDR1 GTSNPN, CDR2 SVGIG (reference sequence). This CDR3 has 13 amino acids. Trimming shortened V by 0 bases and J by 4 bases, and 10 bases separated the two germline ends. CDR3 nucleotides: TGTGCCTGGAGTGTAGGACTATTTTACGAGCAGTACTTC. Encoded protein: CAWSVGLFYEQYF.

Comment on this clone: Other DNA sequences from this sample encode an identical CDR3 as well. The CDR3 sequence is CASSPGLAGTDTQYF. CDR3 in DNA: TGTGCCAGCAGCCCGGGGCTAGCGGGGACAGATACGCAGTATTTT. The rearrangement links TRBV5-4 to TRBJ2-3; 9 nucleotides agree with TRBD2. The CDR3 has 15 residues. Per the germline V gene, CDR1 is SGHNT and CDR2 is YYREEE (reference sequence). The V and J ends lost 4 bases and 3 bases, in that order; junction bases with no gene match: 6.